This entry is about one T cell receptor (beta chain). Sequenced by immunoSEQ multiplex PCR; TCRdb stores in-frame clones only, minus some. The data contain about 140,000 clones, about nine tenths of them singletons. This entry is derived from a study of blood T cell repertoires in COVID-19. The CDR3 loop spans 13 amino acids. Germline CDR1 LGHNT, CDR2 FRNRAP. The germline V and J ends were trimmed by 6 bases and 1 base, with 9 bases remaining between them. This clonotype was obtained from a man aged 45-65 years with active or convalescent COVID-19. This chain connects TRBV12-5 to TRBJ2-5, with unresolved D. The sample was peripheral blood. The CDR3 is CASGPVSQETQYF. The CDR3 DNA reads as TGTGCTAGTGGCCCCGTGTCCCAAGAGACCCAGTACTTC.